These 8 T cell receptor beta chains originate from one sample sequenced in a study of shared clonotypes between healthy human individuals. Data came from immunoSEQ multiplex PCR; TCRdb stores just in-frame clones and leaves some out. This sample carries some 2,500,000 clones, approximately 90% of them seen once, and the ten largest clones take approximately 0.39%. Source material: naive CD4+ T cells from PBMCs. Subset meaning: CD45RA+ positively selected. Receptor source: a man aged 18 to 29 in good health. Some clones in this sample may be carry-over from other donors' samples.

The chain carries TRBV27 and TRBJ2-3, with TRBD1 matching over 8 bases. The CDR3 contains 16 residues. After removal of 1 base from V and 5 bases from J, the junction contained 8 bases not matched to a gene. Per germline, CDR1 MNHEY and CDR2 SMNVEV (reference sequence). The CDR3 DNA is TGTGCCAGCAGTTTATTCACGGACAGGGCGGGAGATACGCAGTATTTT. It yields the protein CASSLFTDRAGDTQYF.

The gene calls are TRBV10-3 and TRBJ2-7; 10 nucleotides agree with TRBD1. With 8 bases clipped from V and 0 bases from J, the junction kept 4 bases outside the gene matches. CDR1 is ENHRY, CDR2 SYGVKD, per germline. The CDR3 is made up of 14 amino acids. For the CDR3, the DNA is TGTGCCATCGCCCGGGACAGGGGCTCCTACGAGCAGTACTTC. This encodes CAIARDRGSYEQYF.

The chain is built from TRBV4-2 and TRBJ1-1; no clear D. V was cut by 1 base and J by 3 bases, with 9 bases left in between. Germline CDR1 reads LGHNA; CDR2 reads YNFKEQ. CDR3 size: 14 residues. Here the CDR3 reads CASSQGEWDTEAFF. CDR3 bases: TGTGCCAGCAGCCAAGGGGAGTGGGACACTGAAGCTTTCTTT.

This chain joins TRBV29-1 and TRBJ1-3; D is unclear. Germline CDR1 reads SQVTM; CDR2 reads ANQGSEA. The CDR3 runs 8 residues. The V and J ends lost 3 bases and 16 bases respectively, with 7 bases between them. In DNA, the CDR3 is TGCAGCGTTGAGGACGGGTATTTT. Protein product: CSVEDGYF.

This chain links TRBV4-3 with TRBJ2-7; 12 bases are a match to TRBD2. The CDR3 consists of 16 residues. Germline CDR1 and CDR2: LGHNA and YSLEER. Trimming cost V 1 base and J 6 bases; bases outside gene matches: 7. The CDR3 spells CASSQGLAGVSGEQYF. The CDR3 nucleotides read TGCGCCAGCAGCCAAGGACTAGCGGGAGTATCGGGCGAGCAGTACTTC.

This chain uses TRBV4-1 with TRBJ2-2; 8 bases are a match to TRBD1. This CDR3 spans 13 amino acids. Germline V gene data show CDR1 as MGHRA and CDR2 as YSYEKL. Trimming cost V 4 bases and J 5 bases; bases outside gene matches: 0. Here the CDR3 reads CASSRTGTGELFF. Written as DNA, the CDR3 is TGCGCCAGCAGCCGGACAGGGACCGGGGAGCTGTTTTTT.

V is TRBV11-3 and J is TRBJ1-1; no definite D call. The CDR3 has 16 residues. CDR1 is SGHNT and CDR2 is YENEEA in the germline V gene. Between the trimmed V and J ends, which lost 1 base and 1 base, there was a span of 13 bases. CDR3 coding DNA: TGTGCCAGCAGCTTAGGTCGCGGCAGTACGAACACTGAAGCTTTCTTT. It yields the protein CASSLGRGSTNTEAFF. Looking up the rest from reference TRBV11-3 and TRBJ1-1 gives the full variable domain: EAGVVQSPRYKIIEKKQPVAFWCNPISGHNTLYWYLQNLGQGPELLIRYENEEAVDDSQLPKDRFSAERLKGVDSTLKIQPAELGDSAVYLCASSLGRGSTNTEAFFGQGTRLTVV.

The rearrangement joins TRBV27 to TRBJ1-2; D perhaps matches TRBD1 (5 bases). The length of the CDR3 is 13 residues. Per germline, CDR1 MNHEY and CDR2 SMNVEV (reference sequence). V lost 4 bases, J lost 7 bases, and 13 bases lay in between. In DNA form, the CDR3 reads TGTGCCAGCAGTTCCGCCAGGGAGGTTGGCTACACCTTC. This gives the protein CASSSAREVGYTF.